This TCR beta chain derives from a study of shared clonotypes between healthy human individuals. Splitting of each subset's genomic DNA was done evenly across several immunoSEQ plates. Assay used: immunoSEQ multiplex PCR; TCRdb lists only in-frame clones, some missing. This sample yields around 700,000 clones, of which about 90% are seen a single time; nearly 25% belongs to the top ten. Positively selected for CCR7, the CD45RO-negative cells used as naive CD8 cells excluded terminally differentiated effector memory CD45RA+ cells. Donors were Caucasian adults residing in Nashville, Tennessee, USA. General study findings and limits: Naive subsets tended to show greater estimated richness than memory subsets.

A remark on this clone: Its antigen is currently unknown.

The TCR was taken from a man aged 30-40 years in good health. Sequencing was performed on naive CD8+ T cells sorted from blood.

The CDR3 region is CASSGEGGAGPTGELFF. In DNA, the CDR3 is TGTGCCAGCAGCGGTGAGGGGGGGGCAGGGCCCACCGGGGAGCTGTTTTTT. This rearrangement joins TRBV7-7 to TRBJ2-2, with TRBD2 as a possible D gene (7 bases). Trimming took 5 bases from V and 4 from J, leaving 20 bases between them. The CDR3 is made up of 17 amino acids. CDR1 and CDR2 from the germline V gene are SSHAT and FNYEAQ (reference sequence).